The entry that follows covers one TCR beta chain sequence. Its specificity is not known. The data derive from a study of naive and memory T cell subsets. Findings of the study overall: Over 90% of naive TCR sequences appeared only once, unlike memory subsets.

The beta constant-region primer was an equimolar mix of two oligonucleotides covering TRBC1 and TRBC2. An oligonucleotide with the SP2 primer and a 12-nucleotide UMI was ligated to the cDNA 3' end. TCRdb re-called the UMI-ligation and nested PCR reads with MiXCR, one entry per CDR3 protein. The sample contains approximately 89,000 distinct CDR3 sequences, roughly 7% of which appear only once. From the second PCR step, alpha and beta chains were amplified apart. Cells stained for CD3, CD4, CD8, CD45RA and CD27 were sorted into four subsets. The V gene lost 4 bases and the J gene lost 0 bases, with 9 bases spanning the gap. In germline, CDR1 is SGHRS, CDR2 YFSETQ. The CDR3 length is 14 residues.

The V and J genes are TRBV5-1 and TRBJ2-3, with a weak D call TRBD1 (6 bases). The receptor's source is a human donor in good health. The sequencing sample was made of central memory CD4+ T cells from blood. The CDR3 region has the DNA TGCGCCAGCAGCGAGGGGGATAGCACAGATACGCAGTATTTT. Amino acids: CASSEGDSTDTQYF.